Listed below are T cell receptor beta chains from one sample, sequenced in a study of shared clonotypes between healthy human individuals. Method: immunoSEQ multiplex PCR; TCRdb's copy keeps in-frame clones and lacks some. The data show roughly 1,500,000 clones, 97% to 99% seen once. The sample was naive CD4+ T cells sorted from blood. The receptors originated from a young man in good health. The CDR3 runs from the conserved cysteine through the conserved F or W. D genes are given only for firm matches. Size values are once, few and many counts, or a class for expanded clones, and some rows have none.

clone_size	d_call	v_call	j_call	cdr3_aa	cdr3_nt
.	.	TRBV10-3	TRBJ2-7	CAISESWAGEQYF	TGTGCCATCAGTGAGTCCTGGGCGGGGGAGCAGTACTTC
.	TRBD2	TRBV29-1	TRBJ2-1	CSSPRAGGAGYNEQFF	TGCAGCTCACCGCGCGCCGGGGGGGCCGGATACAATGAGCAGTTCTTC
.	TRBD2	TRBV10-2	TRBJ2-5	CASSLRLAGEETQYF	TGCGCCAGCAGCCTTAGACTAGCGGGAGAAGAGACCCAGTACTTC
.	.	TRBV9	TRBJ2-7	CASSVGNEQYF	TGTGCCAGCAGCGTGGGAAACGAGCAGTACTTC
.	.	TRBV7-2	TRBJ2-3	CASSQSGYTQYF	TGTGCCAGCAGTCAAAGCGGGTATACGCAGTATTTT
once	TRBD1	TRBV6-1	TRBJ1-1	CASSQLRTGTEAFF	TGTGCCAGCAGCCAACTCCGGACAGGCACTGAAGCTTTCTTT
once	TRBD2	TRBV9	TRBJ2-7	CASSRDVLSGSSYEQYF	TGTGCCAGCAGCAGGGACGTTCTTAGCGGGAGTTCCTACGAGCAGTACTTC
.	TRBD1	TRBV5-8	TRBJ1-2	CASSLLTGRRDGYTF	TGTGCCAGCAGCTTATTGACAGGGCGTCGGGATGGCTACACCTTC
.	TRBD2	TRBV18	TRBJ2-3	CASSLLAGDTDTQYF	TGTGCCAGCTCACTACTAGCGGGCGATACAGATACGCAGTATTTT
once	.	TRBV9	TRBJ2-7	CASSVAAGSYEQYF	TGTGCCAGCAGCGTAGCGGCGGGGTCCTACGAGCAGTACTTC
.	.	TRBV10-2	TRBJ2-1	CASSSPGDNEQFF	TGCGCCAGCAGTTCCCCGGGGGACAATGAGCAGTTCTTC
.	.	TRBV5-1	TRBJ2-5	CASSAGARDSGVRETQYF	TGCGCCAGCAGCGCAGGGGCTAGGGACAGCGGGGTCAGAGAGACCCAGTACTTC
.	.	TRBV28	TRBJ2-7	CASRDFPYEQYF	TGTGCCAGCCGGGACTTCCCATACGAGCAGTACTTC
once	.	TRBV9	TRBJ2-1	CASSLPGDSNNEQFF	TGTGCCAGCAGCCTCCCGGGGGACAGTAACAATGAGCAGTTCTTC
.	.	TRBV25-1	TRBJ2-1	CASSDPRDTRRNYNEQFF	TGTGCCAGCAGTGACCCCCGGGACACTCGGAGGAACTACAATGAGCAGTTCTTC
.	TRBD1	TRBV7-6	TRBJ2-1	CASSFRGQGYNEQFF	TGTGCCAGCAGCTTTCGGGGACAGGGGTACAATGAGCAGTTCTTC
.	TRBD1	TRBV19	TRBJ2-3	CASSPTGTGRTDTQYF	TGTGCCAGTAGTCCGACCGGGACAGGGCGCACAGATACGCAGTATTTT
.	TRBD2	TRBV29-1	TRBJ2-7	CSLSPGASGSYEQYF	TGCAGCTTATCCCCCGGGGCTAGCGGGTCCTACGAGCAGTACTTC
.	.	TRBV6-1	TRBJ1-1	CASSRLNTEAFF	TGTGCCAGCAGCAGACTAAACACTGAAGCTTTCTTT
.	.	TRBV7-2	TRBJ2-5	CASSRSQGSETQYF	TGTGCCAGCAGCCGATCACAGGGTTCAGAGACCCAGTACTTC
.	.	TRBV28	TRBJ2-7	CASRGGGSSYEQYF	TGTGCCAGCAGAGGGGGTGGATCCTCCTACGAGCAGTACTTC
.	.	TRBV28	TRBJ2-7	CASSATGLSYEQYF	TGTGCCAGCAGTGCTACTGGGCTCTCCTACGAGCAGTACTTC
.	.	TRBV5-1	TRBJ1-2	CASRSDIFNYGYTF	TGCGCCAGCAGGTCGGACATATTTAACTATGGCTACACCTTC
.	.	TRBV18	TRBJ2-6	CASSPVRSGANVLTF	TGTGCCAGCTCACCAGTTAGGTCCGGGGCCAACGTCCTGACTTTC
.	.	TRBV10-3	TRBJ1-5	CASHGVQGDQPQHF	TGTGCCTCTCATGGGGTACAGGGCGATCAGCCCCAGCATTTT
.	.	TRBV7-9	TRBJ1-1	CASARRSRGNTEAFF	TGTGCCAGCGCTAGGCGCTCCAGGGGGAACACTGAAGCTTTCTTT
.	TRBD2	TRBV5-1	TRBJ2-7	CASSSQPGTSGRSSYEQYF	TGCGCCAGCAGCTCACAACCCGGGACTAGCGGGAGGAGCTCCTACGAGCAGTACTTC
.	.	TRBV25-1	TRBJ2-1	CASTASLAPYYNEQFF	TGTGCCAGCACCGCCTCTCTAGCGCCCTACTACAATGAGCAGTTCTTC
.	TRBD1	TRBV15	TRBJ2-5	CATRTPGTGKETQYF	TGTGCCACCAGGACGCCCGGGACAGGGAAAGAGACCCAGTACTTC
.	.	TRBV6-6	TRBJ2-7	CASSSQYEYSGYEQYF	TGTGCCAGCAGCTCACAATACGAATACAGCGGCTACGAGCAGTACTTC
.	TRBD1	TRBV5-6	TRBJ2-5	CASSLAGTGGRETQYF	TGTGCCAGCAGCTTGGCTGGGACAGGGGGCCGGGAGACCCAGTACTTC
.	TRBD1	TRBV5-4	TRBJ2-7	CASRPGTGVPYEQYF	TGTGCCAGCCGGCCCGGGACAGGGGTACCCTACGAGCAGTACTTC
.	.	TRBV18	TRBJ2-2	CASSPYTGELFF	TGTGCCAGCTCACCCTACACCGGGGAGCTGTTTTTT
.	TRBD2	TRBV28	TRBJ2-7	CASSPTGLANAYEQYF	TGTGCCAGCAGTCCTACGGGACTAGCGAACGCTTACGAGCAGTACTTC
.	TRBD2	TRBV29-1	TRBJ2-7	CSVDIGLAGGVEQYF	TGCAGCGTTGACATCGGACTAGCGGGAGGTGTCGAGCAGTACTTC
.	.	TRBV2	TRBJ2-5	CASVRVVESETQYF	TGTGCCAGCGTCAGGGTGGTGGAGTCGGAGACCCAGTACTTC
.	.	TRBV15	TRBJ1-4	CATSRESPNEKLFF	TGTGCCACCAGCAGAGAGAGCCCCAATGAAAAACTGTTTTTT
.	TRBD1	TRBV19	TRBJ2-5	CASSPHRGEETQYF	TGTGCCAGTAGTCCTCACAGGGGTGAAGAGACCCAGTACTTC
.	.	TRBV4-3	TRBJ2-7	CASSPRGGTPYEQYF	TGCGCCAGCAGCCCAAGGGGCGGGACACCCTACGAGCAGTACTTC
.	.	TRBV28	TRBJ2-5	CASSSTFGETQYF	TGTGCCAGCAGTTCCACATTTGGAGAGACCCAGTACTTC
.	TRBD2	TRBV5-1	TRBJ2-5	CASLREGLAQETQYF	TGCGCCAGCTTACGGGAAGGACTAGCACAAGAGACCCAGTACTTC
.	TRBD2	TRBV5-1	TRBJ2-3	CASSLVRLAGGATDTDTQYF	TGCGCCAGCAGCTTGGTCCGGCTAGCGGGAGGAGCAACCGACACAGATACGCAGTATTTT
.	.	TRBV9	TRBJ1-1	CASSVAPGEGTEAFF	TGTGCCAGCAGCGTAGCCCCCGGGGAGGGGACTGAAGCTTTCTTT
.	.	TRBV7-3	TRBJ2-7	CASSIDKDSYEQYF	TGTGCCAGCAGCATAGACAAGGACTCCTACGAGCAGTACTTC
.	TRBD2	TRBV18	TRBJ2-5	CASSPLAGVVEETQYF	TGTGCCAGCTCACCATTGGCGGGAGTAGTGGAAGAGACCCAGTACTTC
once	.	TRBV9	TRBJ2-5	CASSVGGDQETQYF	TGTGCCAGCAGCGTAGGTGGGGACCAAGAGACCCAGTACTTC